The source of this TCR beta chain is a study of cytomegalovirus exposure and HLA in healthy donors. Concerning this clone: The antigen remains undetermined.

Per germline, CDR1 SNHLY and CDR2 FYNNEI. Trimming cost V 4 bases and J 1 base, with 16 bases left between them. The CDR3 length is 17 residues. Study-level points and caveats: TCR beta V- and J-gene trimming, according to a later analysis, was linked to a missense DCLRE1C variant.

In the PCR, 60 Vbeta and 13 Jbeta primers were used. TCRdb's copy holds only in-frame clones and misses some; the assay was immunoSEQ multiplex PCR. The sample gives about 200,000 clones, around 79% of which show up once; 0.2% to 0.25% is in the top ten. Sequencing was carried out using PBMCs. The receptor comes from a girl aged 2 to 10 in good health and CMV-seronegative. V is TRBV2 and J is TRBJ1-4; no clear D. CDR3 nucleotides: TGTGCCAGCAGTGTTTCATCCACTCACGGAACTAATGAAAAACTGTTTTTT. Translating it yields CASSVSSTHGTNEKLFF. The full variable domain, its missing parts supplied by reference TRBV2 and TRBJ1-4, is EPEVTQTPSHQVTQMGQEVILRCVPISNHLYFYWYRQILGQKVEFLVSFYNNEISEKSEIFDDQFSVERPDGSNFTLKIRSTKLEDSAMYFCASSVSSTHGTNEKLFFGSGTQLSVL.